This T cell receptor (beta chain) was sequenced in a study of blood T cell repertoires in COVID-19. All enrollees were roughly 18 to 89 years old and from some 24 US areas. Assignments of participants to cohorts depended upon their own reported clinical history. The table lists this clone with a few counts. One end of the junction is discordant with germline, which a read error may explain. Per the germline V gene, CDR1 is LNHDA and CDR2 is SQIVND (reference sequence). CDR3 length: 13 residues. The authors' processing: Reference gene primer amplification in the assay estimated nucleated cell counts. The protocol was immunoSEQ multiplex PCR, while the TCRdb copy is restricted to in-frame clones and leaves out a portion. That table gives V, J and clone size, and the DNA gave D and trimming. In the table there are about 240,000 clones, around 89% of which are singletons.

This TCR derives from a woman under 40 who had recovered from COVID-19. The specimen was PBMCs or T cells enriched from blood (not recorded which). V usage is TRBV19 and J usage is TRBJ2-7; tentatively, D is TRBD2 (6 bases). CDR3 region: CASSDWGGLATDF. In nucleotides, the CDR3 is TGTGCCAGTAGCGATTGGGGAGGCCTAGCGACCGACTTC.